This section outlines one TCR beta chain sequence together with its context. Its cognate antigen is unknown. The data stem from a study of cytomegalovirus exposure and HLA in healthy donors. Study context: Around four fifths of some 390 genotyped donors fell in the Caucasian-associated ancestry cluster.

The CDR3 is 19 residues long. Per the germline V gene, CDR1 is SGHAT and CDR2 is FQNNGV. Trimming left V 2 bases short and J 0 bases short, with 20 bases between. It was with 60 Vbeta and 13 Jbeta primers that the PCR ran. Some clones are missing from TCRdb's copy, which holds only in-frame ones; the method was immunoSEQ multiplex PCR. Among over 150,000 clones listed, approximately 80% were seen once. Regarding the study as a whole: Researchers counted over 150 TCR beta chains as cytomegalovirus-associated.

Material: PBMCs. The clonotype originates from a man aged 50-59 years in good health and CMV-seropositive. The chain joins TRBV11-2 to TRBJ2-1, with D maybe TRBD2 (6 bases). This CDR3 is CASSLFSWDFSSSYNEQFF. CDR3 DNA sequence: TGTGCCAGCAGCTTATTTTCGTGGGACTTTTCTAGCTCCTACAATGAGCAGTTCTTC.